Following are 9 T cell receptor beta chains from one sample sequenced in a study of blood T cells in healthy people across ages. Alongside a J-beta primer mix, a sample-barcoded 5' primer served in a second PCR lasting roughly 7 to 11 cycles. From the 5' RACE reads, TCRdb called clonotypes with MiXCR, one entry per CDR3 protein. Of approximately 1,000,000 distinct CDR3 sequences detected, 40% to 55% appear once; the ten largest clones hold under 20%. Material for sequencing was blood. All receptors come from a woman aged 60 to 75 in good health.

This clonotype turned up a few times. J is TRBJ2-1 and V is TRBV27, with a tentative D call TRBD1 (8 bases). CDR1 and CDR2 (germline): MNHEY, SMNVEV (reference sequence). The V end was cut by 6 bases, the J end by 8 bases, with 14 bases between. CDR3 length: 13 amino acids. The CDR3 protein is CASSPQGGDEQFF. The CDR3 coding sequence is TGTGCCAGCAGCCCACAGGGGGGGGATGAGCAGTTCTTC.

In its sample, this clonotype was seen a few times. The CDR3 DNA reads TGTGCCAGCAGCCAGAGAGACACGGGACTAATCAATGAGCAGTTCTTC. This encodes CASSQRDTGLINEQFF. The V and J genes are TRBV3-1 and TRBJ2-1; the match to TRBD2 covers 7 bases. Germline V lookup: CDR1 LGHDT, CDR2 YNNKEL (reference sequence). The CDR3 contains 16 residues. J was trimmed by 6 bases and V by 3 bases; bases with no gene match: 11.

The chain carries TRBV20-1 and TRBJ2-1; 11 bases map to TRBD2. The CDR3 has 16 amino acids. Germline V CDR1 and CDR2: DFQATT, SNEGSKA (reference sequence). V was clipped by 2 bases and J by 4 bases; unmatched bases: 7. CDR3 region: CSARFPGTSGYNEQFF. For the CDR3, the DNA is TGCAGTGCTAGATTCCCCGGGACTAGCGGATACAATGAGCAGTTCTTC.

This clonotype was seen many times. V is TRBV4-1 and J is TRBJ2-5; D not resolved. Looked up from germline, CDR1 is MGHRA and CDR2 is YSYEKL. V was shortened by 1 base and J by 5 bases, with 14 bases between the two germline ends. The CDR3 totals 15 residues. CDR3 in amino acids: CASSQVKGRAETQYF. The CDR3 DNA sequence: TGCGCCAGCAGCCAAGTAAAGGGTAGGGCGGAGACCCAGTACTTC.

This clonotype was counted many times. This sequence joins TRBV7-8 and TRBJ2-7; 8 nucleotides align to TRBD2. Germline CDR1 reads SGHVS; CDR2 reads FQNEAQ. The CDR3 loop spans 14 amino acids. With V trimmed by 5 bases and J by 11 bases, 14 bases remained unmatched. The CDR3 protein is CASSHQRLASPEYF. DNA of the CDR3: TGTGCCAGCAGCCATCAAAGACTAGCGAGCCCTGAGTACTTC.

The V gene is TRBV20-1, the J gene TRBJ2-7; D possibly corresponds to TRBD2 (5 bases). This CDR3 has 11 residues. Trimming took 6 bases from V and 5 from J, leaving 11 bases between them. CDR1 and CDR2 (germline): DFQATT, SNEGSKA (reference sequence). CDR3 protein: CSARGLDEQYF. The CDR3 coding sequence is TGCAGTGCCCGAGGACTTGACGAGCAGTACTTC.

V gene TRBV27 combines with J gene TRBJ2-1; D gene uncertain. Trimming removed 4 bases from V and 4 bases from J, with 14 bases in between. Germline-derived CDR1 and CDR2 are MNHEY and SMNVEV (reference sequence). The CDR3 has 15 amino acids. This chain's CDR3 is CASSSLPASYNEQFF. Written as DNA, the CDR3 is TGTGCCAGCAGTTCCCTCCCGGCGTCGTACAATGAGCAGTTCTTC.

Notes on this clonotype: A much larger clone differs by one base, so this may be a read error. The V gene is TRBV3-1, the J gene TRBJ2-7; D might be TRBD2 (5 bases). Trimming took off 1 base at V and 10 bases at J, with 11 bases between the two ends. Per germline, CDR1 LGHDT and CDR2 YNNKEL (reference sequence). The CDR3 is made up of 12 amino acids. The CDR3 sequence is CASSQVAEAQYF. CDR3 nucleotides: TGTGCCAGCAGCCAAGTTGCGGAGGCCCAGTACTTC.

The chain carries TRBV7-2 and TRBJ1-1; tentatively, D is TRBD1 (5 bases). CDR3 length equals 15 residues. Trimming took 2 bases from V and 0 from J, leaving 10 bases between them. Germline CDR1 SGHTA, CDR2 FQGNSA. This CDR3 reads CASSLFGGMNTEAFF. CDR3 in DNA: TGTGCCAGCAGCTTATTTGGGGGGATGAACACTGAAGCTTTCTTT.